One sample yielded the 21 T cell receptor beta chains listed below, sequenced in a study of T cells in women clearing cervical HPV infection. The method was immunoSEQ multiplex PCR; TCRdb's version includes in-frame clones alone and lacks a portion of them. The specimen's table records roughly 30,000 clones. The sequencing input was blood buffy coat. These receptors all come from a woman between 18 and 70 years old with a cervical HPV16 infection that either progressed to CIN3+ or cleared (not recorded which).

Concerning this clone itself: The CDR3 goes on 3 residues after the read ends, and that part is filled in from the germline J gene. The chain is built from TRBV4-2 and TRBJ2-7; D possibly corresponds to TRBD2 (6 bases). CDR1 and CDR2 from the germline V gene are LGHNA and YNFKEQ. V was pared by 5 bases and J by 3 bases, with 11 bases between. The CDR3 loop spans 13 amino acids. CDR3 in amino acids: CASSSGTGYEQYF. CDR3 bases read: TGTGCCAGCAGCTCCGGGACTGGCTACGAG.

Notes on this clone: The read ends 3 residues before the CDR3 terminus; that terminus is restored from the germline J gene. The chain employs TRBV11-2 and TRBJ2-1; D uncertain. In germline, CDR1 is SGHAT, CDR2 FQNNGV. Trimming took 2 bases from V and 8 from J, leaving 10 bases between them. The CDR3 consists of 13 residues. CDR3 DNA (partial): TGTGCCAGCAGCTTATTGATTAGGGATGAG. Translation gives CASSLLIRDE. The entire CDR3 reads CASSLLIRDEQFF.

Comment on this clone: The CDR3 extends 3 residues past the end of the read, so its final part is completed from the germline J gene. This rearrangement joins TRBV30 to TRBJ1-6, with 9 bases matching TRBD1. CDR1 is GTSNPN and CDR2 is SVGIG in the germline V gene (reference sequence). This CDR3 has 13 residues. The trim removed 7 bases at V and 9 bases at J, leaving 7 bases unmatched. The part of the CDR3 DNA that was read is TGTGCCTCACAGGGACAGGGTGCTTCACCC. Its protein is CASQGQGASP. The whole CDR3 protein reads CASQGQGASPLHF.

A remark on this clone: The read halts 3 residues ahead of the CDR3 end, with the missing end drawn from the germline J gene. The chain carries TRBV7-9 and TRBJ2-6; 7 nucleotides align to TRBD1. CDR1 and CDR2 (germline): SEHNR, FQNEAQ (reference sequence). The length of the CDR3 is 15 residues. V dropped 4 bases and J dropped 1; count of bases not matched to a gene: 1. The CDR3 sequence: CASSWGQSGANVLTF. The DNA read from the CDR3 is TGTGCCAGCAGCTGGGGACAGTCTGGGGCCAACGTC.

For this clone: The CDR3 is cut off 3 residues early in the read; its end comes from the germline J gene. The chain is built from TRBV24-1 and TRBJ1-1; a possible D gene is TRBD1 (5 bases). Per germline, CDR1 KGHDR and CDR2 SFDVKD. The CDR3 contains 13 residues. The CDR3 DNA, read in part, is TGTGCCACCAGTGATTCCAGGGTGTACGGG. Amino acid sequence: CATSDSRVYG. The whole CDR3 reads CATSDSRVYGAFF.

Of note for this clone: The CDR3 is cut off 3 residues early in the read; its end comes from the germline J gene. J is TRBJ2-3 and V is TRBV7-9, with D hard to call. This CDR3 has 13 residues. V lost 1 base to trimming and J lost 5 bases, with 7 bases between them. From germline, CDR1 is SEHNR and CDR2 FQNEAQ (reference sequence). CDR3 sequence reads: CASSLGVVDTQYF. CDR3 DNA, as far as it was read: TGTGCCAGCAGCTTAGGTGTAGTAGATACG. The full variable domain, rest sourced from reference TRBV7-9 and TRBJ2-3, is DTGVSQNPRHKITKRGQNVTFRCDPISEHNRLYWYRQTLGQGPEFLTYFQNEAQLEKSRLLSDRFSAERPKGSFSTLEIQRTEQGDSAMYLCASSLGVVDTQYFGPGTRLTVL.

A remark on this clone: The CDR3 end falls 3 residues outside the read, so it is completed with the germline J gene. This chain joins TRBV7-9 and TRBJ2-5, with D maybe TRBD1 (5 bases). The germline V and J ends were trimmed by 5 bases and 2 bases, with 9 bases remaining between them. The germline gives CDR1 SEHNR, CDR2 FQNEAQ (reference sequence). CDR3 length equals 13 residues. Partial CDR3 DNA: TGTGCCAGCAGCATCAGGACACAAGAGACC. Residues: CASSIRTQET. In full, the CDR3 reads CASSIRTQETQYF.

As regards this clone: The read is 3 residues too short to cover the CDR3 end, so that end is filled in from the germline J gene. This chain joins TRBV12-3 or TRBV12-4 and TRBJ2-3, with D tentatively TRBD2 (7 bases). The CDR3 has 15 residues. The CDR3: CASSLVQGGGETQYF. The covered CDR3 bases are TGTGCCAGCAGTTTGGTACAGGGCGGGGGAGAGACG.

Here the CDR3 reads CASSFTSYEQYF. CDR3 DNA, as far as it was read: TGTGCCAGCAGCTTTACTAGCTACGAG. This chain connects TRBV7-9 to TRBJ2-7; the D gene is possibly TRBD2 (5 bases). The read terminates 3 residues before the CDR3 end, so the remaining end is supplied by the germline J gene. In germline, CDR1 is SEHNR, CDR2 FQNEAQ (reference sequence). The CDR3 is made up of 12 amino acids. Trimming cost V 3 bases and J 3 bases, with 6 bases left between them. Using reference TRBV7-9 and TRBJ2-7 for the parts outside the CDR3, the full variable domain is DTGVSQNPRHKITKRGQNVTFRCDPISEHNRLYWYRQTLGQGPEFLTYFQNEAQLEKSRLLSDRFSAERPKGSFSTLEIQRTEQGDSAMYLCASSFTSYEQYFGPGTRLTVT.

As to this clone: The missing CDR3 end, 3 residues past where the read stops, is filled in from the germline J gene. The chain couples TRBV7-6 to TRBJ1-2; possibly TRBD1 for D (5 bases). Germline values: CDR1 SGHVS, CDR2 FNYEAQ. Deletions cut 1 base from V and 2 bases from J, with 8 bases between. The CDR3 consists of 14 residues. The CDR3 DNA, read in part, is TGTGCCAGCAGCTTAGGGGGACTAAACTATGGC. Protein sequence: CASSLGGLNYG. The CDR3 reads in full as CASSLGGLNYGYTF.

The CDR3 loop is CASSDRSGGNNEQFF. The covered CDR3 bases are TGTGCCAGCAGTGACAGAAGCGGGGGGAACAATGAG. This sequence joins TRBV6-4 and TRBJ2-1, with 9 bases identical to TRBD2. The read ends 3 residues before the CDR3 terminus; that terminus is restored from the germline J gene. CDR3 length equals 15 residues. The junction had 4 bases not matched to a gene; V was cut back by 2 bases and J by 5 bases. Germline assignment: CDR1 MRHNA and CDR2 SNTAGT.

A remark on this clone: Read data end 3 residues before the CDR3 end; the end is taken from the germline J gene. The genes are TRBV9 and TRBJ2-3; unclear D gene. This CDR3 is built from 18 residues. Trimming removed 0 bases from V and 2 bases from J, with 19 bases in between. Germline CDR1 is SGDLS and CDR2 is YYNGEE. The CDR3 loop reads CASSVGPGLRYNTDTQYF. Incomplete CDR3 DNA: TGTGCCAGCAGCGTAGGGCCCGGGTTACGCTACAACACAGATACG.

With regard to this clone: Sequencing ends 3 residues short of the CDR3 end; the germline J gene provides the rest. This chain uses TRBV9 with TRBJ2-5; 7 bases line up with TRBD2. This CDR3 comprises 16 residues. The germline CDR1 and CDR2 sequences are SGDLS and YYNGEE. Trimming took 3 bases from V and 2 from J; bases not matched to a gene: 10. The CDR3 protein is CASSAIPAGLQETQYF. Incomplete CDR3 DNA: TGTGCCAGCAGCGCCATACCAGCGGGGTTACAAGAGACC.

Comment on this clone: Sequence at one end of the junction differs from germline and may be a read error. Read data end 3 residues before the CDR3 end; the end is taken from the germline J gene. At the DNA level, this CDR3 is encoded by other sequences in the same sample as well. The chain uses TRBV18 and TRBJ1-3; TRBD1 matches 7 bases. There are 16 residues in the CDR3. Germline V gene lookup returns CDR1 KGHSH and CDR2 LQKENI. The CDR3 region is CASSLQQGSSGNTIYF. Incomplete CDR3 DNA: TGTGCCAGCTCCCTACAACAGGGGAGCTCTGGAAACACG. Full variable domain (missing parts from reference TRBV18 and TRBJ1-3): NAGVMQNPRHLVRRRGQEARLRCSPMKGHSHVYWYRQLPEEGLKFMVYLQKENIIDESGMPKERFSAEFPKEGPSILRIQQVVRGDSAAYFCASSLQQGSSGNTIYFGEGSWLTVV.

Turning to this clone: The read falls 3 residues short of the CDR3 end, and the missing part is taken from the germline J gene. The chain has TRBV11-2 and TRBJ2-3, with 7 positions matching TRBD1. This CDR3 has 14 residues. J was trimmed by 3 bases and V by 1 base; bases with no gene match: 1. Germline V gives CDR1 SGHAT, CDR2 FQNNGV. CDR3 DNA, as far as it was read: TGTGCCAGCAGCTTAGCCAGGGGGACAGATACG. This translates into CASSLARGTDT. The whole CDR3 protein is CASSLARGTDTQYF.

Details on this clone: The read terminates 3 residues ahead of where the CDR3 ends, so the germline J gene completes it. The chain combines TRBV20-1 with TRBJ1-3; no clear D. Trimming removed 2 bases from V and 0 bases from J, with 8 bases in between. Germline values: CDR1 DFQATT, CDR2 SNEGSKA (reference sequence). The CDR3 totals 14 residues. The part of the CDR3 DNA that was read is TGCAGTGCTAGATCCACGGGCTCTGGAAACACC. This translates into CSARSTGSGNT. The CDR3 in full is CSARSTGSGNTIYF.

In the case of this clone: The read ends 3 residues shy of where the CDR3 ends; the end is completed using the germline J gene. The chain carries TRBV7-3 and TRBJ2-3, with 7 bases lining up with TRBD2. Germline lookup yields CDR1 SGHTA and CDR2 FQGTGA. CDR3 length: 14 residues. The CDR3 DNA, read in part, is TGTGCCAGCAGCTTATCCCGTCGGGGGGAGACG. Amino acid sequence: CASSLSRRGET. The full CDR3 protein reads CASSLSRRGETQYF.

As regards this clone: The read terminates 3 residues ahead of where the CDR3 ends, so the germline J gene completes it. The chain employs TRBV18 and TRBJ1-2; D unresolved. The CDR3 totals 15 residues. CDR1 is KGHSH and CDR2 is LQKENI in the germline V gene. Trimming removed 3 bases at V and 5 bases at J, with 16 bases between. The CDR3 loop reads CASSPSVEVGYGYTF. The covered CDR3 bases are TGTGCCAGCTCACCTTCCGTGGAGGTAGGGTATGGC.

A note on this clone: The CDR3 extends 3 residues past the end of the read, so its final part is completed from the germline J gene. This chain links TRBV12-3 or TRBV12-4 with TRBJ2-1, with TRBD1 as a possible D gene (6 bases). The CDR3 extends over 16 amino acids. V lost 3 bases and J 8 bases, leaving 20 bases between the germline ends. The CDR3 protein is CASSFNRGRGIDEQFF. The CDR3 bases that were read are TGTGCCAGCAGTTTTAATCGAGGCAGGGGTATCGATGAG.

With regard to this clone: The observed sequence ends 3 residues before the CDR3 terminus, with the missing tail filled in from the germline J gene. The chain combines TRBV19 with TRBJ2-1, with 7 bases matching TRBD2. Germline lookup yields CDR1 LNHDA and CDR2 SQIVND (reference sequence). This CDR3 is 15 amino acids long. The V gene end was trimmed by 8 bases and the J gene end by 0 bases; junction bases not matched to a gene: 7. CDR3 DNA (partial): TGTGCCAGTCGATCTAGCGGACTCTCCTACAATGAG. As protein: CASRSSGLSYNE. The entire CDR3 is CASRSSGLSYNEQFF.

Points on this clone: The read halts 3 residues ahead of the CDR3 end, with the missing end drawn from the germline J gene. The genes are TRBV19 and TRBJ2-3; TRBD1 is a possible D gene (6 bases). The germline V gene has CDR1 LNHDA and CDR2 SQIVND (reference sequence). The CDR3 runs to 11 residues. The CDR3: CASSYGQTQYF. CDR3 DNA (partial): TGTGCCAGTAGTTACGGACAGACG. The variable domain in full, with the rest retrieved from reference TRBV19 and TRBJ2-3, is DGGITQSPKYLFRKEGQNVTLSCEQNLNHDAMYWYRQDPGQGLRLIYYSQIVNDFQKGDIAEGYSVSREKKESFPLTVTSAQKNPTAFYLCASSYGQTQYFGPGTRLTVL.